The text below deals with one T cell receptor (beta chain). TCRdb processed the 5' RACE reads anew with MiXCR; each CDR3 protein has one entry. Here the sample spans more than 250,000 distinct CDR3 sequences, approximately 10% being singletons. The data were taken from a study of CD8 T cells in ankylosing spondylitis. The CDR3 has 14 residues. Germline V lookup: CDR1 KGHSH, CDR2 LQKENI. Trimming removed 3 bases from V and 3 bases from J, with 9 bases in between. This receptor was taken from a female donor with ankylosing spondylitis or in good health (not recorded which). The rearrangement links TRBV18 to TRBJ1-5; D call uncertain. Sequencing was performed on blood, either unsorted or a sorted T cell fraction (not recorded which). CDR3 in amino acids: CASSPDALNQPQHF. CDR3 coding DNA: TGTGCCAGCTCACCCGACGCACTCAATCAGCCCCAGCATTTT.